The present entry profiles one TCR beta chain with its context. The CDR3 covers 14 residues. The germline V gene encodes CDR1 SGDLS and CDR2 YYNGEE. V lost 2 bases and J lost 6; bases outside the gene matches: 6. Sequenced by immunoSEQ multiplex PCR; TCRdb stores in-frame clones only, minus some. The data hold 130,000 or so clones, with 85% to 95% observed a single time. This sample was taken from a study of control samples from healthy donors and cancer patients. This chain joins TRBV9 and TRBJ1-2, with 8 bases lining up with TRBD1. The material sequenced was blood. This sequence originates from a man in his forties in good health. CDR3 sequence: CASSVDRDDHGYTF. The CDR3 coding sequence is TGTGCCAGCAGCGTGGACAGGGACGATCATGGCTACACCTTC.